The source of this TCR beta chain is a study of T-cell memory formation after mild COVID-19. TCRdb re-called the 5' RACE reads through MiXCR, storing one row per CDR3 protein. Here the sample spans 450,000 or so distinct CDR3 sequences, approximately 23% being singletons. This clonotype appeared a few times. The antigen remains undetermined. Study-wide findings and caveats: Clones that contracted clustered mainly in CM and EM if CD4+ and in EMRA if CD8+.

V shed 1 base and J shed 2 bases, with 6 bases lying between them. CDR1 is LGHNA, CDR2 YNFKEQ, per germline. There are 13 residues in the CDR3. The chain recombines TRBV4-2 with TRBJ2-7; D call uncertain. This receptor was identified in an adult woman who had mild COVID-19 (a few samples of this study predate the infection). Cell type and time point are not known. The sample comprised PBMCs or a T cell subset sorted from them (not recorded which). The CDR3 DNA is TGTGCCAGCAGCCAAGCCCCGGCCTACGAGCAGTACTTC. Translation: CASSQAPAYEQYF.